This is a list of T cell receptor beta chains from one sample in a study of blood T cell repertoires in COVID-19. This table comes from immunoSEQ multiplex PCR, and its TCRdb copy is limited to in-frame clones, with some not included. The table includes roughly 260,000 clones, around 90% detected once. The source material was peripheral blood. The receptors stem from a woman aged 50 to 60 who had recovered from COVID-19. The CDR3 runs from the conserved cysteine through the conserved F or W. A D gene is named only where the DNA matches it firmly. Clone size appears in some rows only: once, few, many, or a class for an expanded clone.

.,TRBV7-9,TRBJ1-3,TRBD1,CASSHPGQGTNTIYF,TGTGCCAGCAGTCACCCGGGACAGGGGACTAACACCATATATTTT
.,TRBV27,TRBJ1-6,TRBD1,CASRGDRVSYNSPLHF,TGTGCCAGCAGGGGGGACAGGGTCTCCTATAATTCACCCCTCCACTTT
.,TRBV28,TRBJ2-1,.,CASRRDSYNEQFF,TGTGCCAGCAGGCGGGACAGCTACAATGAGCAGTTCTTC
.,TRBV23-1,TRBJ2-7,.,CASSPPLGGTFSYEQYF,TGCGCCAGCAGTCCCCCCCTAGGAGGGACGTTCTCCTACGAGCAGTACTTC
.,TRBV29-1,TRBJ2-2,TRBD2,CSVSSGSRAGELFF,TGCAGCGTCTCTAGCGGGAGTAGGGCCGGGGAGCTGTTTTTT
.,TRBV6-6,TRBJ1-5,.,CATDGQRNSNQPQHF,TGTGCCACGGATGGACAACGAAATAGCAATCAGCCCCAGCATTTT
.,TRBV28,TRBJ1-2,TRBD1,CASSPSTGSEGYTF,TGTGCCAGCAGTCCATCGACAGGGTCGGAGGGCTACACCTTC
.,TRBV18,TRBJ1-1,.,CASSWEGGTEAFF,TGTGCCAGCTCTTGGGAAGGAGGCACTGAAGCTTTCTTT
.,TRBV30,TRBJ2-3,TRBD2,CAWSRAGGGDTQYF,TGTGCCTGGAGTCGGGCGGGAGGGGGAGATACGCAGTATTTT
.,TRBV13,TRBJ2-7,TRBD2,CASSDQLAHEQYF,TGTGCCAGCAGCGACCAACTAGCGCACGAGCAGTACTTC
.,TRBV4-1,TRBJ2-6,TRBD1,CASSQVPQGALSPGANVLTF,TGCGCCAGCAGCCAAGTACCCCAGGGGGCTCTCTCTCCTGGGGCCAACGTCCTGACTTTC
few,TRBV5-1,TRBJ2-1,TRBD2,CASSPSGSSYNEQFF,TGCGCCAGCAGCCCTAGCGGGAGCTCCTACAATGAGCAGTTCTTC
.,TRBV5-4,TRBJ2-7,TRBD1,CASSLANRGKYEQYF,TGTGCCAGCAGCTTGGCGAACAGGGGGAAATACGAGCAGTACTTC